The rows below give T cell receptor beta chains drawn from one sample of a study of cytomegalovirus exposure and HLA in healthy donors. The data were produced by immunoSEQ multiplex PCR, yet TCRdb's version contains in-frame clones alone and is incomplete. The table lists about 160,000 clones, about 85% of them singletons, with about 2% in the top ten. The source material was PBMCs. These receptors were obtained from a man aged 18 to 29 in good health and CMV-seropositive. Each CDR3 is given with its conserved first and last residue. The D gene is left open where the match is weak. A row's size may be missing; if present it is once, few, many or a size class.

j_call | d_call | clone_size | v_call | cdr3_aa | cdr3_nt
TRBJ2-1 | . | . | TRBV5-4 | CASSRLPDEQFF | TGTGCCAGCAGCCGTCTCCCCGATGAGCAGTTCTTC
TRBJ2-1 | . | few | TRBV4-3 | CASSQEVSDYSYNEQFF | TGCGCCAGCAGCCAAGAGGTATCTGACTACTCCTACAATGAGCAGTTCTTC
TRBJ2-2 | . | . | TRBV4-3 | CASSQDSSYGELFF | TGCGCCAGCAGCCAAGATTCTTCCTACGGGGAGCTGTTTTTT
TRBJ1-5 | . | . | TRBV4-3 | CASSQDVGHFSNQPQHF | TGCGCCAGCAGCCAAGATGTCGGACACTTTAGCAATCAGCCCCAGCATTTT
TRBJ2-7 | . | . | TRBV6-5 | CAIQALFGSYEQYF | TGTGCCATCCAGGCCCTTTTCGGCTCCTACGAGCAGTACTTC
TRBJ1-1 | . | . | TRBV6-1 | CASSTRQEAFF | TGTGCCAGCAGTACCCGACAGGAAGCTTTCTTT
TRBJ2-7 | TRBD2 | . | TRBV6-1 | CASSDRASGVYEQYF | TGTGCCAGCAGTGACCGGGCTAGCGGGGTCTACGAGCAGTACTTC
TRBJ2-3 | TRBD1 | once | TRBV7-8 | CASSLGPLGGQGGSQYF | TGTGCCAGCAGCTTAGGGCCCCTAGGGGGCCAGGGTGGTTCTCAGTATTTT
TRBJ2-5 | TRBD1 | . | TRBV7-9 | CSSSSTWTGPQETQYF | TGTTCCAGCAGCTCCACCTGGACAGGCCCCCAAGAGACCCAGTACTTC
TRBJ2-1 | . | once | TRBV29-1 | CSVYPSEASSYNEQFF | TGCAGCGTTTATCCCTCCGAGGCGAGCTCCTACAATGAGCAGTTCTTC
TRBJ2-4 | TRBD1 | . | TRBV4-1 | CASSRLTGGGVGNIQYF | TGCGCCAGCAGCCGCCTTACAGGGGGTGGTGTTGGAAACATTCAGTACTTC
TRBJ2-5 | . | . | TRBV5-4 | CASSLGQDGETQYF | TGTGCCAGCAGCTTGGGACAAGATGGAGAGACCCAGTACTTC
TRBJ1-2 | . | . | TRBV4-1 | CASSQEGLDDTYGYTF | TGCGCCAGCAGCCAAGAAGGACTGGACGATACATATGGCTACACCTTC
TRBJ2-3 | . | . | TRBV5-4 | CASSLALADGDTQYF | TGTGCCAGCAGCTTGGCTTTAGCAGACGGAGATACGCAGTATTTT
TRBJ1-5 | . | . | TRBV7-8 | CASSLALLSTGSNQPQHF | TGTGCCAGCAGCTTAGCCCTCTTGTCGACAGGTTCGAATCAGCCCCAGCATTTT
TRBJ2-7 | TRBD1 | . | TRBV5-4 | CASTVDRATYEQYF | TGTGCCAGCACCGTAGACAGGGCCACCTACGAGCAGTACTTC
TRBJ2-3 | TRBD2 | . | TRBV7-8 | CASSILAGGPADTQYF | TGTGCCAGCAGCATACTAGCGGGGGGGCCCGCAGATACGCAGTATTTT
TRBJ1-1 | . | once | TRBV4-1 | CASSQDYASVTFF | TGCGCCAGCAGCCAAGATTACGCGAGTGTGACTTTCTTT
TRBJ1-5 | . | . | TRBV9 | CASSVGGGGNQPQHF | TGTGCCAGCAGCGTAGGGGGGGGTGGGAATCAGCCCCAGCATTTT
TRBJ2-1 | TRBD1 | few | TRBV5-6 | CASSLGGYEQFF | TGTGCCAGCAGCTTAGGGGGCTACGAGCAGTTCTTC
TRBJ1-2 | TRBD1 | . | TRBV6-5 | CASSSTGGYYGYTF | TGTGCCAGCAGTTCGACAGGGGGCTACTATGGCTACACCTTC
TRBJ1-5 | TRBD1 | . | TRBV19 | CASSIDRGRNQPQHF | TGTGCCAGTAGTATTGACAGGGGCCGCAATCAGCCCCAGCATTTT
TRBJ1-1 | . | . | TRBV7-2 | CASSSGLGTEAFF | TGTGCCAGCAGCTCAGGGTTAGGCACTGAAGCTTTCTTT
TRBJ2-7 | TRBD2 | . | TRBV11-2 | CASSLIFGGKREQYF | TGTGCCAGCAGCTTAATCTTCGGGGGGAAACGCGAGCAGTACTTC
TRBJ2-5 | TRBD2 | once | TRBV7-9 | CASSPTGSGGAWETQYF | TGTGCCAGCAGCCCGACCGGTAGCGGGGGGGCATGGGAGACCCAGTACTTC
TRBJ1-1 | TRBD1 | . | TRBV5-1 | CASSLGQAGTEAFF | TGCGCCAGCAGTTTGGGACAGGCCGGCACTGAAGCTTTCTTT
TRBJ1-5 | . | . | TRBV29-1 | CSNCVGQALQPQHF | TGCAGCAACTGCGTGGGACAAGCCCTTCAGCCCCAGCATTTT
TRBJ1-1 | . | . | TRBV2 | CASTPYGLNTEAFF | TGTGCCAGCACCCCGTACGGGTTGAACACTGAAGCTTTCTTT